This T cell receptor beta chain was captured in a study of T cells in localized non-small cell lung cancer (dated by TCRdb to the early 2020s). Background for the entire study: The study examined T cell repertoires in roughly 240 patients with early-stage NSCLC and compared tumors with uninvolved tumor-adjacent lungs. NSCLC patients had a mean age of approximately 66 years, and fewer than 150 were male and 107 female. All 240 or so NSCLC patients in the cohort were treatment-naive and had localized lung tumors that were resected.

What the study reported, not specific to this receptor: Because the study design was exploratory, TCR variables were selected using unadjusted p-values without false-discovery rate correction. Uninvolved tumor-adjacent lung showed the highest T cell clonality, higher than tumor, which suggests more focused antigenic responses in the uninvolved tumor-adjacent lung. A median of 57 of the top 100 tumor clones turned up in the paired uninvolved adjacent lung, and some 28 of those clones also ranked among the top 100 of that same adjacent lung. Longer overall survival was associated with higher blood T cell density, whereas shorter survival was associated with higher adjacent-lung clonality. Multi-region tumor sequencing was not performed, so intratumor heterogeneity could not be excluded.

The germline V gene (reference sequence) sets CDR1 to SGHNT and CDR2 to YYREEE. The CDR3 runs 13 amino acids, cysteine and phenylalanine included. Only CDR3 DNA remains: 39 bases, in frame from the first base. From V the trimming removes 6 bases and from J it removes 5 bases, while the gene matches leave 4 bases of the junction unaccounted for. About this clone itself: Its binding antigen is unknown. No qualities accompany the bases; no much larger clone lies one base away.

At diagnosis, tumor, uninvolved tumor-adjacent lung and peripheral blood were collected and then preserved as a mix of FFPE and fresh-frozen material. For TCR repertoire profiling, blood samples were analyzed as peripheral blood mononuclear cells. The immunoSEQ Assay was used to sequence TCR beta CDR3 regions from DNA. Concerning the study's data processing: To compute T cell density, TCR beta template counts were normalized to usable DNA, which was estimated by amplifying housekeeping genes. Richness was estimated with the preseqR package, extrapolating to 400,000 templates for PBMC samples and 120,000 templates for tissue samples. Clonality was defined by subtracting Pielou's evenness from one. Tissue-enriched TCRs were identified through differential abundance testing performed on productive amino-acid clonotypes, with a minimum total count of 5 and an alpha of 0.1. The Jaccard Index and the Morisita Overlap Index were used to quantify repertoire overlap between compartments. GLIPH grouped TCR beta CDR3s together with public tetramer-defined viral CDR3s, and a viral motif had to include at least three viral sequences and show V-gene enrichment. Here the immuneACCESS table is served through TCRdb, limited to in-frame sequences with V and J called. Missing clones are a known gap in these copies; in checked studies unresolved V genes cover under half, and the rest lacks a known reason. That table furnishes V, J and clone size, whereas the DNA furnished D and trimming. Present in this sample are around 15,000 clones, 85% to 90% of which were seen just once. The ten largest clones take up more than 3% of the sample.

The receptor's source is a male donor older than 55 with stage II squamous cell lung carcinoma. The specimen comprised peripheral blood, sampled before any cancer treatment. The V and J segments used are TRBV5-4 and TRBJ2-1; 8 nucleotides in the junction match TRBD1. The CDR3 protein: CASKGQDNNEQFF. In nucleotides, the sequence is TGTGCCAGCAAGGGACAGGATAACAATGAGCAGTTCTTC. Where the CDR3 stops, the reference TRBV5-4 and TRBJ2-1 genes take over; the full variable domain is ETGVTQSPTHLIKTRGQQVTLRCSSQSGHNTVSWYQQALGQGPQFIFQYYREEENGRGNFPPRFSGLQFPNYSSELNVNALELDDSALYLCASKGQDNNEQFFGPGTRLTVL.